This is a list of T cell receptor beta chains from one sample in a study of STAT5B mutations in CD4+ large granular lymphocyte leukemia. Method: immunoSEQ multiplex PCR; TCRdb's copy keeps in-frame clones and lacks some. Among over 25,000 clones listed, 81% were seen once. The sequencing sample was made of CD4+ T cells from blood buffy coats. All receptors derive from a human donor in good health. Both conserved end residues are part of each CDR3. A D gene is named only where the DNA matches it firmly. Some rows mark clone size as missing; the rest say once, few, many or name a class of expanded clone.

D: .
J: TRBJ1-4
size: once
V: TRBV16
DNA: TGTGCCAGCAGCCAATCGAACGAAAAACTGTTTTTT
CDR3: CASSQSNEKLFF

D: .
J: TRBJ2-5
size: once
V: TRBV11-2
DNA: TGTGCCAGCAGACCGGTTTCGGGGAAAGAGACCCAGTACTTC
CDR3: CASRPVSGKETQYF

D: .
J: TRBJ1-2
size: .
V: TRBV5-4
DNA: TGTGCCAGCAGCCTGGACAGTCGGCGTGACTATGGCTACACCTTC
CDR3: CASSLDSRRDYGYTF

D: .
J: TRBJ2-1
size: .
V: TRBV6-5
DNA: TGTGCCAGCAGTTACCGCCAGGGGAGGGATGAGCAGTTCTTC
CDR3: CASSYRQGRDEQFF

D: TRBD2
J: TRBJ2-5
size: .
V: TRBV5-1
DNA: TGCGCCAGCAGTGCCGGGGGGGTGGTCGCTCGCGAGACCCAGTACTTC
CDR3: CASSAGGVVARETQYF

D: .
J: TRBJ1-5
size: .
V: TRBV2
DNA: TGTGCCAGCAGTAGGGAACAGAACAATCAGCCCCAGCATTTT
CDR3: CASSREQNNQPQHF

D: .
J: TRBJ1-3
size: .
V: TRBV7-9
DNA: TGTGCCAGCAGCTTAGGTCGGTGGGGGAGCTCTGGAAACACCATATATTTT
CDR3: CASSLGRWGSSGNTIYF

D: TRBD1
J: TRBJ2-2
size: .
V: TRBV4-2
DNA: TGTGCCAGCAGGGGGACAGGGGGCAGCGGCGGGGAGCTGTTTTTT
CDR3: CASRGTGGSGGELFF

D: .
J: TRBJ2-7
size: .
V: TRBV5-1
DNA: TGCGCCAGCAGCCCATACAGGGTTGGGATTGAGCAGTACTTC
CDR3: CASSPYRVGIEQYF

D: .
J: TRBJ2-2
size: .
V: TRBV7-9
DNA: TGTGCCAGCAGGCTTGCCCACACCGGGGAGCTGTTTTTT
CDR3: CASRLAHTGELFF

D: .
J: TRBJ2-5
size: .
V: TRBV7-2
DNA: TGTGCCAGCAGCGCCGGGGAGACCCAGTACTTC
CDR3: CASSAGETQYF

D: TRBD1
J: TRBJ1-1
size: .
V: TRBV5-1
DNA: TGCGCCGGCAGCTTGGAGCGGTCAGGGGGAAACACTGAAGCTTTCTTT
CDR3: CAGSLERSGGNTEAFF

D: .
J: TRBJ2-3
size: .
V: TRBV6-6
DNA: TGTGCCAGCAGACGGACTCGGTCAGATACGCAGTATTTT
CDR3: CASRRTRSDTQYF

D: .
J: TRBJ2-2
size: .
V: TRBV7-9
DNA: TGTGCCAGCAGCTTCGTACAGGGTGACACCGGGGAGCTGTTTTTT
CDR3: CASSFVQGDTGELFF

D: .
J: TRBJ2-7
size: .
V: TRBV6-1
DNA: TGTGCCAGCAGTGAAGCGGGACAAGACCACGAGCAGTACTTC
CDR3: CASSEAGQDHEQYF

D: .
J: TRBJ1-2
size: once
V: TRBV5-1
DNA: TGCGCCAGCAGCTTGGCCGCAGGGGCAAACTATGGCTACACCTTC
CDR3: CASSLAAGANYGYTF

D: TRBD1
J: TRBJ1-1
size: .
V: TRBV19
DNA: TGTGCCACTTGTGACAGGGCGGTATCCACTGAAGCTTTCTTT
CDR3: CATCDRAVSTEAFF

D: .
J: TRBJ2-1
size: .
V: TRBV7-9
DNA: TGTGCCAGCAGCCCCAGGACGGAAACCAATGAGCAGTTCTTC
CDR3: CASSPRTETNEQFF

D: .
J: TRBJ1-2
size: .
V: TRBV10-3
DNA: TGTGCCATCAGCCAAGCACAGGGCTCCGATGGCTACACCTTC
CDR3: CAISQAQGSDGYTF

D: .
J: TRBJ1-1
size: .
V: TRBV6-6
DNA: TGTGCCAGCAGTTATAAGGTGAACACTGAAGCTTTCTTT
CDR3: CASSYKVNTEAFF